This T cell receptor (beta chain) appears in the sequencing data of a study of blood T cell repertoires in COVID-19. The overall study: The United States, Italy and Spain were the sources of the acute and convalescent COVID-19 samples. From T cells, B-cell-depleted T cells, or PBMCs came the material, which was cDNA or gDNA.

V gave up 0 bases and J gave up 1 base; unmatched junction bases: 12. Germline values: CDR1 SGHNT, CDR2 YYREEE (reference sequence). The CDR3 length is 19 residues. Sequenced by immunoSEQ multiplex PCR; TCRdb stores in-frame clones only, minus some. This table holds 140,000 to 150,000 clones, 80% to 90% found once. The sequence was collected from a man aged 55 to 70 with active or convalescent COVID-19. This rearrangement joins TRBV5-4 to TRBJ1-2; TRBD1 matches at 10 bases. Sample: peripheral blood. CDR3 sequence reads: CASSLARSGQGPSNYGYTF. The CDR3 DNA sequence: TGTGCCAGCAGCTTGGCCCGGTCGGGACAGGGGCCTAGTAACTATGGCTACACCTTC.